The rows below give T cell receptor beta chains drawn from one sample of a study of blood T cells in healthy people across ages. TCRdb independently ran MiXCR on the 5' RACE reads; one entry per CDR3 protein. The sample has about 930,000 distinct CDR3 sequences, roughly 29% seen once. The same data also went into a second study, on T cells of mothers and their children.

Sequences were obtained from blood. The origin of the receptors is a woman in her thirties or forties in good health. CDR3s include the opening cysteine and the closing phenylalanine or tryptophan. Each record gives: V gene, D gene, J gene, CDR3 protein. D genes are given only for firm matches.

V gene: TRBV6-1
D gene: NA
J gene: TRBJ2-7
CDR3 protein: CASSEGWGTEQYF

V gene: TRBV25-1
D gene: TRBD2
J gene: TRBJ2-3
CDR3 protein: CASSGRTSGDTDTQYF

V gene: TRBV29-1
D gene: NA
J gene: TRBJ1-2
CDR3 protein: CSTSFPGTGYTF

V gene: TRBV20-1
D gene: NA
J gene: TRBJ1-5
CDR3 protein: CSARDPSNQPQHF

V gene: TRBV5-5
D gene: NA
J gene: TRBJ2-6
CDR3 protein: CASSLGHLSGANVLTF

V gene: TRBV5-5
D gene: TRBD1
J gene: TRBJ1-5
CDR3 protein: CASSLGDRNTNQPQHF

V gene: TRBV5-1
D gene: TRBD1
J gene: TRBJ1-2
CDR3 protein: CASSLEGAYGYTF

V gene: TRBV29-1
D gene: NA
J gene: TRBJ1-4
CDR3 protein: CSALTLPNEKLFF

V gene: TRBV27
D gene: TRBD2
J gene: TRBJ2-1
CDR3 protein: CASSFPSGGAYEQFF

V gene: TRBV12-3/TRBV12-4
D gene: NA
J gene: TRBJ1-5
CDR3 protein: CASSSGQLSNQPQHF

V gene: TRBV7-7
D gene: NA
J gene: TRBJ2-5
CDR3 protein: CASSLGAEETQYF

V gene: TRBV15
D gene: NA
J gene: TRBJ1-1
CDR3 protein: CATSRDYENTEAFF

V gene: TRBV28
D gene: NA
J gene: TRBJ1-1
CDR3 protein: CASSLKVVTEAFF

V gene: TRBV28
D gene: TRBD1
J gene: TRBJ2-5
CDR3 protein: CASSLLYTDRGEETQYF

V gene: TRBV5-1
D gene: TRBD1
J gene: TRBJ2-7
CDR3 protein: CASSLVQGASYEQYF

V gene: TRBV6-1
D gene: TRBD2
J gene: TRBJ2-1
CDR3 protein: CASSHLGLAGAHNEQFF

V gene: TRBV5-1
D gene: TRBD2
J gene: TRBJ2-7
CDR3 protein: CASSSLAGGPREQYF

V gene: TRBV9
D gene: NA
J gene: TRBJ2-6
CDR3 protein: CTSSPGLTAYSGANVLTF

V gene: TRBV12-3/TRBV12-4
D gene: TRBD1
J gene: TRBJ1-5
CDR3 protein: CASSTGTENQPQHF

V gene: TRBV29-1
D gene: NA
J gene: TRBJ1-1
CDR3 protein: CSVMTGAEAFF

V gene: TRBV27
D gene: TRBD1
J gene: TRBJ1-5
CDR3 protein: CASSFRGVNQPQHF

V gene: TRBV7-3
D gene: NA
J gene: TRBJ1-6
CDR3 protein: CASSLGGADNSPLHF

V gene: TRBV24-1
D gene: NA
J gene: TRBJ2-7
CDR3 protein: CATSDFPGYEQYF

V gene: TRBV5-1
D gene: TRBD1
J gene: TRBJ2-7
CDR3 protein: CASSFGQGEVFGEQYF

V gene: TRBV5-1
D gene: TRBD1
J gene: TRBJ1-2
CDR3 protein: CASSVSEGTVYGYTF

V gene: TRBV3-1
D gene: TRBD1
J gene: TRBJ2-7
CDR3 protein: CASSLRDSEQYF

V gene: TRBV28
D gene: NA
J gene: TRBJ1-5
CDR3 protein: CASSLLAGGNQPQHF

V gene: TRBV20-1
D gene: NA
J gene: TRBJ1-1
CDR3 protein: CSAREGGDTEAFF

V gene: TRBV7-8
D gene: TRBD1
J gene: TRBJ2-1
CDR3 protein: CASNDGDRAYNEQFF